The 30 T cell receptor beta chains in this list originate from one sample, sequenced in a study of blood T cells in healthy people across ages. Primed by a sample-barcoded 5' primer and a J-beta primer mix, a second PCR proceeded for about 6 to 12 cycles. TCRdb independently ran MiXCR on the 5' RACE reads; one entry per CDR3 protein. The table includes more than 800,000 distinct CDR3 sequences, around 30% detected once. Sequencing input: blood. These receptors were taken from a woman older than 75 in good health.

This clonotype has more than one count but fewer than ten. The chain uses TRBV20-1 and TRBJ1-5; 7 nucleotides agree with TRBD1. The CDR3 totals 14 residues. Germline V lookup: CDR1 DFQATT, CDR2 SNEGSKA (reference sequence). V lost 1 base to trimming and J lost 4 bases; unmatched junction nucleotides: 4. The DNA of the CDR3 is TGCAGTGCTAGAGGCGGACAGGCAAATCAGCCCCAGCATTTT. This codes for CSARGGQANQPQHF.

To note about this clonotype: Being one base from a much bigger clone, this may be a read error. The rearrangement uses TRBV20-1 and TRBJ2-1; 7 bases line up with TRBD2. V shed 6 bases and J 13 bases; nucleotides not matched to a gene: 18. This CDR3 has 14 residues. Germline values: CDR1 DFQATT, CDR2 SNEGSKA (reference sequence). The CDR3 reads CSARKLAEEETQFF. The CDR3 DNA sequence: TGCAGTGCAAGAAAGCTAGCGGAAGAAGAGACCCAGTTCTTC.

Many counts were recorded for this clonotype. The chain carries TRBV7-2 and TRBJ2-5; D possibly matches TRBD1 or TRBD2 (5 bases each). Germline CDR1 SGHTA, CDR2 FQGNSA. This CDR3 has 15 amino acids. V lost 5 bases and J 2 bases, leaving 15 bases between the germline ends. The CDR3 sequence is CASSPHGGGQETQYF. The CDR3 nucleotides read TGTGCCAGCAGCCCCCATGGGGGTGGTCAAGAGACCCAGTACTTC.

The V gene is TRBV20-1, the J gene TRBJ2-3, with 7 bases aligning to TRBD2. The trim removed 6 bases at V and 2 bases at J, leaving 5 bases unmatched. Germline V lookup: CDR1 DFQATT, CDR2 SNEGSKA (reference sequence). CDR3 length equals 13 residues. This chain's CDR3 is CSARDYVTDTQYF. In DNA form, the CDR3 reads TGCAGTGCCCGGGACTACGTCACAGATACGCAGTATTTT.

About this clonotype itself: This could be a read error, since a much larger clone is one nucleotide away. This rearrangement joins TRBV27 to TRBJ1-2, with 10 bases matching TRBD1. Trimming at V came to 10 bases and at J to 7 bases, leaving 6 bases not matched to a gene. The CDR3 totals 12 residues. Germline CDR1 reads MNHEY; CDR2 reads SMNVEV (reference sequence). The CDR3 spells CATGQGGGGYTF. The CDR3, as DNA: TGTGCCACCGGACAGGGGGGTGGTGGCTACACCTTC.

In its sample, this clonotype was seen many times. The chain is built from TRBV7-2 and TRBJ1-2, with a weak D call TRBD1 (6 bases). CDR3 length: 15 residues. The germline CDR1 and CDR2 sequences are SGHTA and FQGNSA. With 8 bases removed from V and 0 bases from J, the gap between germline ends came to 16 bases. This chain's CDR3 is CASGTGQQANYGYTF. CDR3 coding DNA: TGTGCCAGCGGGACCGGACAGCAAGCTAACTATGGCTACACCTTC.

This clonotype appeared many times. The chain links TRBV3-1 to TRBJ2-1; TRBD2 agrees at 13 bases. CDR1 is LGHDT, CDR2 YNNKEL, per germline (reference sequence). The trim removed 4 bases at V and 4 bases at J, leaving 4 bases unmatched. This CDR3 spans 16 amino acids. For the CDR3, the DNA is TGTGCCAGCAGCCCGACACTAGCGGGGGGGTACAATGAGCAGTTCTTC. It codes for CASSPTLAGGYNEQFF.

V usage is TRBV20-1 and J usage is TRBJ1-2, with 7 bases matching TRBD1. CDR1 is DFQATT, CDR2 SNEGSKA, per germline (reference sequence). The trim removed 3 bases at V and 5 bases at J, leaving 9 bases unmatched. The CDR3 has 14 amino acids. The CDR3 nucleotides are TGCAGTGCTAGCCCCGACAGGGCCTCATATGGCTACACCTTC. As protein: CSASPDRASYGYTF.

This clonotype has only a few counts. J is TRBJ2-7 and V is TRBV29-1, with D possibly being TRBD1 (6 bases). Trimming shortened V by 4 bases and J by 6 bases, and 13 bases separated the two germline ends. This CDR3 spans 12 amino acids. Germline CDR1 is SQVTM and CDR2 is ANQGSEA. CDR3 bases: TGCAGCGTTGGGGCGACACAGGGCGAGCAGTACTTC. This translates into CSVGATQGEQYF.

Remarks on this clonotype: A single base is all that separates this from a far larger clone, so a read error is likely. The V call is TRBV7-9, the J call TRBJ2-5, with D possibly matching TRBD2 (6 bases). The CDR3 consists of 14 residues. Looked up from germline, CDR1 is SEHNR and CDR2 is FQNEAQ (reference sequence). The CDR3 loop is CAGSLALGGETQYF. CDR3 bases: TGTGCCGGCAGCTTAGCGCTCGGGGGAGAGACCCAGTACTTC. Full variable domain (outside the CDR3, taken from reference TRBV7-9 and TRBJ2-5): DTGVSQNPRHKITKRGQNVTFRCDPISEHNRLYWYRQTLGQGPEFLTYFQNEAQLEKSRLLSDRFSAERPKGSFSTLEIQRTEQGDSAMYLCAGSLALGGETQYFGPGTRLLVL.

This clonotype came up a few times. One junction end does not reproduce the germline sequence, and a read error may be involved. This chain joins TRBV25-1 and TRBJ2-7, with D perhaps TRBD1 or TRBD2 (5 bases each). The DNA end is a closer match to TRBJ2-5, so the J assignment may be wrong. Germline V gene lookup returns CDR1 MGHDK and CDR2 SYGVNS. The CDR3 runs 14 residues. The CDR3 here is CASSESPGRETQYF. The CDR3, as DNA: TGTGCCAGCAGCGAATCCCCGGGGCGGGAGACCCAGTACTTC.

As for this clonotype: A much larger clone sits a single nucleotide away, making a read error possible. J is TRBJ2-1 and V is TRBV6-5; 8 bases are shared with TRBD2. Germline assignment: CDR1 MNHEY and CDR2 SVGAGI. The CDR3 length is 17 residues. V lost 0 bases to trimming and J lost 4 bases; unmatched junction nucleotides: 8. The chain's CDR3 is CASSYSTRAGVYNEQFF. The DNA for the CDR3 is TGTGCCAGCAGTTACTCGACACGAGCGGGGGTTTACAATGAGCAGTTCTTC.

The V and J genes are TRBV12-3 or TRBV12-4 and TRBJ2-7, with 8 bases matching TRBD1. The assigned J gene may be wrong: the sequence end matches TRBJ2-5 better. The CDR3 sequence is 14 residues long. Here the CDR3 DNA reads TGTGCCAGCAGCAAAAATACAGGGGGGGAGACCCAGTACTTC. Its protein product is CASSKNTGGETQYF.

This clonotype was counted once. The rearrangement uses TRBV3-1 and TRBJ2-5; perhaps D is TRBD1 or TRBD2 (6 bases each). V lost 0 bases to trimming and J lost 0 bases, with 11 bases between them. Germline loops: CDR1 LGHDT, CDR2 YNNKEL (reference sequence). This CDR3 comprises 16 residues. CDR3 in DNA: TGTGCCAGCAGCCAAGATGGGGGGCGGAACCAAGAGACCCAGTACTTC. It codes for CASSQDGGRNQETQYF.

This clonotype was seen repeatedly, ten times or more. The rearrangement joins TRBV20-1 to TRBJ2-3; tentative D call: TRBD2 (5 bases). The germline V and J ends were trimmed by 0 bases and 2 bases, with 9 bases remaining between them. CDR3 length: 14 amino acids. Looked up from germline, CDR1 is DFQATT and CDR2 is SNEGSKA (reference sequence). The CDR3 protein is CSARETGNTDTQYF. CDR3 DNA sequence: TGCAGTGCTAGAGAGACGGGGAACACAGATACGCAGTATTTT.

This clonotype occurred many times. V and J are TRBV6-1 and TRBJ1-2; weak D call: TRBD1 (6 bases). Germline assignment: CDR1 MNHNS and CDR2 SASEGT. The CDR3 totals 14 residues. Trimming pared 5 bases from V and 6 bases from J, leaving 16 bases between. In nucleotides, the CDR3 is TGTGCCAGCAGTTCCCTCAGGTCAGGGGATGGCTACACCTTC. Residues: CASSSLRSGDGYTF.

The J gene is TRBJ1-2, the V gene TRBV2; D perhaps matches TRBD1 (6 bases). Trimming stripped 2 bases from V and 8 bases from J, with 15 bases between. The CDR3 is made up of 14 amino acids. The V gene's germline CDR1 is SNHLY and CDR2 FYNNEI. Written as DNA, the CDR3 is TGTGCCAGCAGTGAACAGGGGTCTAGTGAGGGCTACACCTTC. As protein: CASSEQGSSEGYTF.

In this sample, this clonotype turned up many times. The chain links TRBV6-2 or TRBV6-3 to TRBJ2-1, with a possible D match to TRBD2 (6 bases). Germline CDR1 and CDR2: MNHEY and SVGEGT. The germline V and J ends were trimmed by 1 base and 9 bases, with 13 bases remaining between them. CDR3 length: 14 amino acids. CDR3 coding DNA: TGTGCCAGCAGTTACTACGAGACTAGACCTGAGCAGTTCTTC. Translation: CASSYYETRPEQFF.

This clonotype has only one observation. This rearrangement joins TRBV4-3 to TRBJ2-2; D might be TRBD1 or TRBD2, each matching 5 bases. The V gene's germline CDR1 is LGHNA and CDR2 YSLEER. The CDR3 runs 17 residues. V shed 1 base and J shed 4 bases, with 16 bases lying between them. The CDR3, as DNA: TGCGCCAGCAGCCAAGTGGGGGATCTCTCGGGCACCGGGGAGCTGTTTTTT. It is translated as CASSQVGDLSGTGELFF.

The sample holds many counts of this clonotype. The CDR3 is CSVEAGVGETQYF. The CDR3 bases are TGCAGCGTTGAAGCGGGGGTAGGGGAGACCCAGTACTTC. The chain has TRBV29-1 and TRBJ2-5, with D possibly being TRBD2 (6 bases). Germline V gene data show CDR1 as SQVTM and CDR2 as ANQGSEA. Trimming stripped 1 base from V and 5 bases from J, with 11 bases between. The CDR3 totals 13 residues. The full variable domain, rest sourced from reference TRBV29-1 and TRBJ2-5, is SAVISQKPSRDICQRGTSLTIQCQVDSQVTMMFWYRQQPGQSLTLIATANQGSEATYESGFVIDKFPISRPNLTFSTLTVSNMSPEDSSIYLCSVEAGVGETQYFGPGTRLLVL.

The chain has TRBV10-2 and TRBJ2-5; 14 nucleotides agree with TRBD2. There are 16 residues in the CDR3. Germline V gives CDR1 WSHSY, CDR2 SAAADI. V trimming: 1 base; J trimming: 7 bases; junction bases outside the gene matches: 5. As DNA, the CDR3 is TGCGCCAGCAGTGAGTGGCCGGGACTAGCGGGAGCGACCCAGTACTTC. It yields the protein CASSEWPGLAGATQYF.

V is TRBV7-2 and J is TRBJ2-4; the match to TRBD1 covers 10 bases. Germline V CDR1 and CDR2: SGHTA, FQGNSA. The CDR3 covers 16 residues. V lost 5 bases, J lost 0 bases, and 4 bases stayed unmatched. This CDR3 is CASSEDRGLAKNIQYF. CDR3 DNA sequence: TGTGCCAGCAGCGAAGACAGGGGGCTAGCCAAAAACATTCAGTACTTC. Drawing the rest from reference TRBV7-2 and TRBJ2-4, the complete variable domain is GAGVSQSPSNKVTEKGKDVELRCDPISGHTALYWYRQSLGQGLEFLIYFQGNSAPDKSGLPSDRFSAERTGGSVSTLTIQRTQQEDSAVYLCASSEDRGLAKNIQYFGAGTRLSVL.

The sample holds a few counts of this clonotype. V and J are TRBV14 and TRBJ2-6, with 8 bases identical to TRBD1. V trimming: 5 bases; J trimming: 0 bases; junction bases outside the gene matches: 9. The CDR3 loop spans 18 amino acids. CDR1 is SGHDN and CDR2 is FVKESK in the germline V gene. The CDR3 nucleotides read TGTGCCAGCAGCGTTAACAGGGGGTTCCTCTCTGGGGCCAACGTCCTGACTTTC. As protein: CASSVNRGFLSGANVLTF.

Regarding this clonotype: Germline is not matched at one junction end, which may reflect a read error. CDR3 DNA: TGTGCCAGCAGTTCAAAGCGGGGGGTCAGCACAGATACGCTGTATTTT. This gives the protein CASSSKRGVSTDTLYF. The chain joins TRBV12-3 or TRBV12-4 to TRBJ2-3; 9 bases align to TRBD2. The CDR3 is made up of 16 amino acids.

This chain joins TRBV19 and TRBJ1-1, with TRBD1 as a possible D gene (6 bases). V was cut by 3 bases and J by 4 bases, with 15 bases left in between. The CDR3 has 15 residues. Germline CDR1 and CDR2: LNHDA and SQIVND (reference sequence). CDR3 region: CASSIFRGVGTEAFF. In DNA form, the CDR3 reads TGTGCCAGTAGTATCTTTAGGGGGGTAGGCACTGAAGCTTTCTTT.

Notes on this clonotype: Just one base apart from a much larger clone, this may be a read error. V and J are TRBV6-2 or TRBV6-3 and TRBJ2-5; D perhaps matches TRBD1 (7 bases). Trimming took off 11 bases at V and 11 bases at J, with 24 bases between the two ends. The CDR3 sequence is 13 residues long. Germline lookup yields CDR1 MNHEY and CDR2 SVGEGT. In DNA, the CDR3 is TGTGCCCACCGGAGGGGGCCCAACAATGAGCAGTACTTC. This encodes CAHRRGPNNEQYF.

This clonotype was recorded at least ten times. The V call is TRBV5-1, the J call TRBJ2-3; 8 positions match TRBD1. The CDR3 loop spans 17 amino acids. The V segment lost 3 bases and the J segment 0 bases; nucleotides outside the gene matches: 9. Germline CDR1 SGHRS, CDR2 YFSETQ. The CDR3 nucleotides read TGCGCCAGCAGCTCGCTGGACAGGGATCATAGCACAGATACGCAGTATTTT. It translates to CASSSLDRDHSTDTQYF.

The genes are TRBV20-1 and TRBJ1-2; TRBD1 matches at 7 bases. The CDR3 sequence is 13 residues long. In germline, CDR1 is DFQATT, CDR2 SNEGSKA (reference sequence). V gave up 6 bases and J gave up 4 bases; unmatched junction bases: 8. In nucleotides, the CDR3 is TGCAGTGCCGACGACAGGGACCTCTATGGCTACACCTTC. Its translation: CSADDRDLYGYTF.

This clonotype was seen many times. CDR3 region: CASSLSGGPFYEQYF. The CDR3 region has the DNA TGTGCCAGCAGTTTAAGCGGGGGCCCATTCTACGAGCAGTACTTC. The chain carries TRBV12-3 or TRBV12-4 and TRBJ2-7, with 8 bases fitting TRBD2. Trimming at V came to 2 bases and at J to 3 bases, leaving 6 bases not matched to a gene. This CDR3 is 15 amino acids long.

This clonotype has a count of ten or more. The chain links TRBV2 to TRBJ1-4; TRBD1 matches at 11 bases. Germline V lookup: CDR1 SNHLY, CDR2 FYNNEI. The CDR3 is 14 residues long. The ends lost 6 bases at V and 7 bases at J; junction bases unmatched: 4. In nucleotides, the CDR3 is TGTGCCAGCAGGGGACAGGGGGACGGTGAAAAACTGTTTTTT. Translation gives CASRGQGDGEKLFF.